This T cell receptor beta chain was sequenced during a study of T cell clonotyping in hematopoietic cell transplantation. Study-level results: No sorting was done, leaving CD4 and CD8 contributions mixed. Graft donor and pretransplant recipient Inverse Simpson Index values predicted broader posttransplant TCR diversity.

CDR3 length: 13 residues. The V end lost 2 bases, the J end lost 7 bases, and 10 bases lay between the germline ends. Germline V lookup: CDR1 SNHLY, CDR2 FYNNEI. With regard to this clone: Its target is not known.

Repertoires were generated with immunoSEQ multiplex PCR, while TCRdb's copy carries only in-frame clones and drops some. The sample contains 25,000 to 30,000 clones, under 90% of which appear only once. Time point reported: recipient sample about 28 days before transplant, after cytoreduction. This sequence joins TRBV2 and TRBJ2-3; D is undetermined. Sequences were derived from peripheral blood mononuclear cells, sampled before stem cell transplant. The clonotype comes from a middle-aged man with acute myeloid leukemia. Some clones in this sample may be carry-over from other donors' samples. The CDR3 sequence: CASSETGLNTQYF. The CDR3 nucleotides are TGTGCCAGCAGTGAAACGGGCCTAAATACGCAGTATTTT.